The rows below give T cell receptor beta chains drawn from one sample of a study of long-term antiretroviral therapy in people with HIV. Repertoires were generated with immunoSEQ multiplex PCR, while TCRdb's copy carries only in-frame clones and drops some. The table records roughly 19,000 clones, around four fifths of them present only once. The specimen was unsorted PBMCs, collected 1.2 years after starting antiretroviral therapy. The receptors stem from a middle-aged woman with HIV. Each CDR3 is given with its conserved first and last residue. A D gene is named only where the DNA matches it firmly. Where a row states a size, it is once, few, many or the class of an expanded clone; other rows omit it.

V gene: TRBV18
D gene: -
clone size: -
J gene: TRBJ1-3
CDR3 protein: CASSPLAVGPSGNTIYF
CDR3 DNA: TGTGCCAGCTCACCACTGGCAGTAGGTCCATCTGGAAACACCATATATTTT

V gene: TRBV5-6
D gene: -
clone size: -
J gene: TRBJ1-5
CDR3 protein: CASSYGQLQYQPQHF
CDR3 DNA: TGTGCCAGCAGTTATGGACAGTTACAGTATCAGCCCCAGCATTTT

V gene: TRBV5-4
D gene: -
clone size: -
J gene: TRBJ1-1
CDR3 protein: CASSLNRMNTEAFF
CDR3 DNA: TGTGCCAGCAGCTTGAACAGGATGAACACTGAAGCTTTCTTT

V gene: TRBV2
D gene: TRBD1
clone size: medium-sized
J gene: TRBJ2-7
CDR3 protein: CASSDGQVIPGEQYF
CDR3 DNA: TGTGCCAGCAGTGACGGACAGGTAATTCCTGGCGAGCAGTACTTC

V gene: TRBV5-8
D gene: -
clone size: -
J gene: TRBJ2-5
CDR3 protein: CASSLGTKETQYF
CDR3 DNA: TGTGCCAGCAGCTTGGGGACTAAAGAGACCCAGTACTTC

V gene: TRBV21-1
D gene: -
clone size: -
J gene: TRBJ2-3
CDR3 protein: CASSKDTGRETQYF
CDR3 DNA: TGTGCCAGCAGCAAAGATACAGGGCGTGAAACGCAGTATTTT

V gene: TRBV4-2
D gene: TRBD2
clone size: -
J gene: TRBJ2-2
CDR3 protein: CASSQEALAGANTGELFF
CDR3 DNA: TGTGCCAGCAGCCAAGAGGCCCTAGCGGGGGCGAACACCGGGGAGCTGTTTTTT

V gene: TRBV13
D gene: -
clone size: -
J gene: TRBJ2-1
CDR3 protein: CASSMGRNNEQFF
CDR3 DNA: TGTGCCAGCAGCATGGGACGTAACAATGAGCAGTTCTTC

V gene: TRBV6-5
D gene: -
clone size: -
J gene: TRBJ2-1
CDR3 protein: CASSYSQLQFF
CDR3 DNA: TGTGCCAGCAGTTACTCCCAACTGCAGTTCTTC

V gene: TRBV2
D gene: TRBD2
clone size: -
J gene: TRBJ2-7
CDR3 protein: CASSERTLAGGLGEEYF
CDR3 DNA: TGTGCCAGCAGTGAACGGACTCTAGCGGGAGGGCTCGGGGAGGAGTACTTC

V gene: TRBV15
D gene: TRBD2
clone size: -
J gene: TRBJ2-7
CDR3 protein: CATSTRLAGGTEQYF
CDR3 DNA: TGTGCCACCAGCACTAGACTAGCGGGAGGTACCGAGCAGTACTTC

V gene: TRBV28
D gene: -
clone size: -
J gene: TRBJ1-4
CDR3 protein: CASSSAGVNEKLFF
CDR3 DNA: TGTGCCAGCAGTTCCGCTGGGGTTAACGAAAAACTGTTTTTT

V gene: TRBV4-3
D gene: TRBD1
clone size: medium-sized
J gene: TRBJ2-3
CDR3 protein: CASSQSGTGVTDTQYF
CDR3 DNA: TGCGCCAGCAGCCAATCCGGGACAGGGGTCACAGATACGCAGTATTTT

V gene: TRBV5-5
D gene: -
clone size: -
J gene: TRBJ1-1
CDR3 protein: CATTPRGTSINTEAFF
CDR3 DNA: TGTGCCACCACCCCTCGAGGGACTTCAATTAACACTGAAGCTTTCTTT

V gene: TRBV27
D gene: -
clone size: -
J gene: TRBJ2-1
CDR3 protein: CASGPSSYNEQFF
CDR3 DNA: TGTGCCAGCGGACCAAGCTCCTACAATGAGCAGTTCTTC

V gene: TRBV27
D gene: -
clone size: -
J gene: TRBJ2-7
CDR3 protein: CASSIDSYEQYF
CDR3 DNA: TGTGCCAGCAGTATTGACTCCTACGAGCAGTACTTC

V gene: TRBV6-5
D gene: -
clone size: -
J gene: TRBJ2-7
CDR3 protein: CASSYSILNHYEQYF
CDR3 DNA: TGTGCCAGCAGTTACTCGATCCTAAACCATTACGAGCAGTACTTC

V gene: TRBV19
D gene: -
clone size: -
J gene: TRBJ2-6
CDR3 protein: CASSRWGTGANVLTF
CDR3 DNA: TGTGCCAGTAGCAGGTGGGGGACTGGGGCCAACGTCCTGACTTTC

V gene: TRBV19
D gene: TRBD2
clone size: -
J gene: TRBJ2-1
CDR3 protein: CASTTGLAGVDEQFF
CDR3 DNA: TGTGCCAGTACAACCGGACTAGCGGGAGTGGATGAGCAGTTCTTC

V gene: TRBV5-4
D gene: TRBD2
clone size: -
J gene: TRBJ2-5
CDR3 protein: CASSLGLAQETQYF
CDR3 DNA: TGTGCCAGCAGCTTAGGACTAGCTCAAGAGACCCAGTACTTC

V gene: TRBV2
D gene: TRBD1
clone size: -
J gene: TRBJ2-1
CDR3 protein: CASRGEGARTYNEQFF
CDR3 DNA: TGTGCCAGCAGGGGCGAGGGGGCCAGAACCTACAATGAGCAGTTCTTC

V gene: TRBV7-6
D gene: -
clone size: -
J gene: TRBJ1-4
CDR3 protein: CASSQRQGGEKLFF
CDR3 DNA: TGTGCCAGCAGCCAGCGGCAGGGCGGGGAAAAACTGTTTTTT

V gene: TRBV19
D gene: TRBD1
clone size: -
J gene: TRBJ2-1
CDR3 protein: CASSMTGIYNEQFF
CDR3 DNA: TGTGCCAGTAGTATGACAGGGATCTACAATGAGCAGTTCTTC

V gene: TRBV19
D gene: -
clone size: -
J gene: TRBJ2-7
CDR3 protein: CASRSGPGSYEQYF
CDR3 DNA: TGTGCCAGTAGGAGCGGGCCCGGCTCCTACGAGCAGTACTTC

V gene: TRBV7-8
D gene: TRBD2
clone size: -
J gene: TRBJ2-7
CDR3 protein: CASSPAGLAGGRGEQYF
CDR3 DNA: TGTGCCAGCAGCCCGGCGGGACTAGCGGGAGGGAGGGGGGAGCAGTACTTC

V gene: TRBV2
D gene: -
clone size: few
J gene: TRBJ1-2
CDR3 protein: CASSDGYRNYGYTF
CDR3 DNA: TGTGCCAGCAGTGATGGGTATAGGAACTATGGCTACACCTTC

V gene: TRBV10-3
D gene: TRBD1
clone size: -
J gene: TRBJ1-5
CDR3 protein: CAISESLAGGSNQPQHF
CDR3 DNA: TGTGCCATCAGTGAGTCGTTGGCAGGGGGGTCCAATCAGCCCCAGCATTTT

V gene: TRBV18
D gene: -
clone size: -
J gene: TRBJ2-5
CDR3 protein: CASSPPRTSWYQETQYF
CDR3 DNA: TGTGCCAGCTCACCACCACGTACTAGCTGGTACCAAGAGACCCAGTACTTC

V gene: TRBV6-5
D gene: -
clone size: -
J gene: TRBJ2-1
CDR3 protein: CASSYSSNGYNEQFF
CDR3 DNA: TGTGCCAGCAGTTACTCGAGTAATGGATACAATGAGCAGTTCTTC

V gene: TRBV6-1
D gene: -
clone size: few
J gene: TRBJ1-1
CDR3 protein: CASSERQFTEAFF
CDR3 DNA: TGTGCCAGCAGTGAAAGACAGTTCACTGAAGCTTTCTTT

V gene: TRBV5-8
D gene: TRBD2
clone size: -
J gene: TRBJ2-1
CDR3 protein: CASPTSERSYNEQFF
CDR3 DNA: TGTGCCAGCCCCACTAGCGAACGCTCCTACAATGAGCAGTTCTTC

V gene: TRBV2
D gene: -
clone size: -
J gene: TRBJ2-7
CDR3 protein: CASSEGHRVEDPYEQYF
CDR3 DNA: TGTGCCAGCAGTGAAGGACATCGGGTGGAAGACCCCTACGAGCAGTACTTC

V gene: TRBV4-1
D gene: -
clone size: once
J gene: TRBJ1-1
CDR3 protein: CASSPSKTANTEAFF
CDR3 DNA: TGCGCCAGCAGCCCTTCTAAGACAGCAAACACTGAAGCTTTCTTT

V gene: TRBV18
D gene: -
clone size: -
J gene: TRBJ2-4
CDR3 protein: CASSRASDSLGWNIQYF
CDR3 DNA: TGTGCCAGCTCACGCGCGAGTGACAGTCTTGGGTGGAACATTCAGTACTTC

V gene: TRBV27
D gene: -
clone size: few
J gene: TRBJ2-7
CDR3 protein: CASSFTGLRRDEQYF
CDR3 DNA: TGTGCCAGCAGTTTTACCGGTTTGCGACGCGACGAGCAGTACTTC

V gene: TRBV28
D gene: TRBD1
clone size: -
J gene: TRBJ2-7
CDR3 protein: CASSLMDRRLYEQYF
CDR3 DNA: TGTGCCAGCAGTTTAATGGACAGGAGACTCTACGAGCAGTACTTC

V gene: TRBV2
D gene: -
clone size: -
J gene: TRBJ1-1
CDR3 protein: CASGMALSDTEAFF
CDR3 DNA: TGTGCCAGCGGGATGGCCCTGTCGGACACTGAAGCTTTCTTT

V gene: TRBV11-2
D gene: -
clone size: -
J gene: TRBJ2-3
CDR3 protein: CASSPASTDTQYF
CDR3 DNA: TGTGCCAGCAGCCCCGCTAGCACAGATACGCAGTATTTT

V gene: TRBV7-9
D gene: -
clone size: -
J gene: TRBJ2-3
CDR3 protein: CASSWNPEGTDTQYF
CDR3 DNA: TGTGCCAGCAGCTGGAACCCGGAGGGCACAGATACGCAGTATTTT

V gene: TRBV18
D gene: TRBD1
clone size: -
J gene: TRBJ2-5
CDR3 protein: CASSLGQGETQYF
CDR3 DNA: TGTGCCAGCTCCCTAGGACAGGGCGAGACCCAGTACTTC

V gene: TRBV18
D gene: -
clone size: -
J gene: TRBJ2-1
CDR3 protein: CASSALQRGAAYNEQFF
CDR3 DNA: TGTGCCAGCTCAGCACTCCAAAGAGGGGCAGCCTACAATGAGCAGTTCTTC

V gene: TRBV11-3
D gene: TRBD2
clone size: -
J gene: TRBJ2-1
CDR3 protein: CASSPPSGNNEQFF
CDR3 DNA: TGTGCCAGCAGCCCTCCTAGCGGGAACAATGAGCAGTTCTTC

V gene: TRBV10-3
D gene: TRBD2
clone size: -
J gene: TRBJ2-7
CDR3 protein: CAISDGLAGQEQYF
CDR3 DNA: TGTGCCATCAGTGATGGACTAGCAGGTCAAGAGCAGTACTTC

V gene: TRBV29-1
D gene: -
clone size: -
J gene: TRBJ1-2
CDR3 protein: CSVGESYGYTF
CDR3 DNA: TGCAGCGTTGGAGAAAGTTATGGCTACACCTTC

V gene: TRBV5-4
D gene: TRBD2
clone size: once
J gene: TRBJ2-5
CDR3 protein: CASSLGLAVEETQYF
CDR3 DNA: TGTGCCAGCAGCTTGGGGCTAGCGGTCGAAGAGACCCAGTACTTC

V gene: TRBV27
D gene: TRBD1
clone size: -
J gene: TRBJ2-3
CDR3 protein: CASSLTGQGVTSTDTQYF
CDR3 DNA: TGTGCCAGCAGTTTAACAGGACAGGGGGTTACTAGCACAGATACGCAGTATTTT

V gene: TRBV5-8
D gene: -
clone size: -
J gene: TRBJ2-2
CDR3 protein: CASSSDTYGELFF
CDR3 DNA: TGTGCCAGCAGCTCCGACACTTACGGGGAGCTGTTTTTT

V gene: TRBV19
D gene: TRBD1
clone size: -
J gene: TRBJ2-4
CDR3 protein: CASSGRDRGVQKAIQYF
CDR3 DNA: TGTGCCAGTAGCGGCCGGGACAGGGGCGTACAGAAAGCCATTCAGTACTTC

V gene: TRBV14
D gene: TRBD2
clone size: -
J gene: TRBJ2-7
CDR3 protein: CASSLLAGDYEQYF
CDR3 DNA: TGTGCCAGCAGCCTCTTAGCGGGAGACTACGAGCAGTACTTC

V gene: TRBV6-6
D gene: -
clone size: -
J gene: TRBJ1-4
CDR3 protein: CASSYSISGNEKLFF
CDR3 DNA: TGTGCCAGCAGTTACTCGATATCTGGGAATGAAAAACTGTTTTTT

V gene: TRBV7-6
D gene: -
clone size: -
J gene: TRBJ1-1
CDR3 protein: CASSIHGLGPFF
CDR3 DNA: TGTGCCAGCAGCATCCACGGACTTGGGCCTTTCTTT

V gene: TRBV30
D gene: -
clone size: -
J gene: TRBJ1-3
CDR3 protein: CAWRDSMAGNTIYF
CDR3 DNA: TGTGCCTGGAGGGACAGCATGGCTGGAAACACCATATATTTT

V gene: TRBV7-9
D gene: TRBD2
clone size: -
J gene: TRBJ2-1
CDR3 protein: CASSRLGAGPYNEQFF
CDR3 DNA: TGTGCCAGCAGCCGACTAGGAGCGGGGCCTTACAATGAGCAGTTCTTC